These T cell receptor beta chains were read from a single sample in a study of cytomegalovirus exposure and HLA in healthy donors. Generated by immunoSEQ multiplex PCR, the TCRdb table keeps only in-frame clones and is missing some. This sample has roughly 130,000 clones, with approximately 80% found just once. Sequencing used PBMCs. These receptors all come from a man aged 35 to 55 in good health and CMV-seronegative. Each CDR3 is given with its conserved first and last residue. Each record gives: clone size, D gene, V gene, J gene, CDR3 protein, CDR3 DNA. D genes are given only for firm matches. Size is stated for part of the rows, as once, few or many counts, or as a class when the clone is expanded.

>NA|TRBD1|TRBV6-5|TRBJ1-3
CASSSTGSSGNTIYF
TGTGCCAGCAGTTCGACAGGGAGCTCTGGAAACACCATATATTTT
>NA|TRBD1|TRBV7-2|TRBJ1-2
CASSLVGQTYGYTF
TGTGCCAGCAGCTTAGTGGGACAGACCTATGGCTACACCTTC
>NA|NA|TRBV7-8|TRBJ1-4
CASSLGGVATNEKLFF
TGTGCCAGCAGCTTAGGAGGAGTTGCAACTAATGAAAAACTGTTTTTT
>NA|TRBD1|TRBV19|TRBJ1-5
CASTRKFGQGASQPQHF
TGTGCCAGTACTCGCAAGTTTGGACAGGGGGCGAGTCAGCCCCAGCATTTT
>NA|NA|TRBV27|TRBJ2-1
CASSLSGLAGTYNEQFF
TGTGCCAGCAGTTTATCGGGTCTTGCGGGAACGTATAATGAGCAGTTCTTC
>NA|TRBD1|TRBV18|TRBJ1-1
CVSSLGTGGTEAFF
TGTGTCAGCTCCCTTGGGACAGGGGGAACTGAAGCTTTCTTT
>NA|TRBD1|TRBV15|TRBJ2-1
CATSRPKGPGQTNEQFF
TGTGCCACCAGCAGACCCAAGGGCCCGGGACAGACCAATGAGCAGTTCTTC
>NA|NA|TRBV10-3|TRBJ1-3
CAIGTGGNTIYF
TGTGCCATCGGCACAGGAGGAAACACCATATATTTT
>once|NA|TRBV21-1|TRBJ1-2
CASSKVETGGNYGYTF
TGTGCCAGCAGCAAAGTAGAAACAGGGGGAAACTATGGCTACACCTTC
>few|TRBD1|TRBV18|TRBJ2-7
CASSPQDRGGYEQYF
TGTGCCAGCTCACCTCAGGACAGGGGCGGCTACGAGCAGTACTTC
>NA|NA|TRBV29-1|TRBJ2-1
CSVLAGTYNEQFF
TGCAGCGTTCTTGCGGGGACCTACAATGAGCAGTTCTTC
>NA|TRBD1|TRBV28|TRBJ2-2
CASSWTGGWGELFF
TGTGCCAGCAGTTGGACAGGGGGCTGGGGGGAGCTGTTTTTT
>NA|TRBD2|TRBV6-6|TRBJ2-2
CASSQISGGAGELFF
TGTGCCAGCAGCCAGATTAGCGGGGGGGCCGGGGAGCTGTTTTTT
>once|TRBD1|TRBV28|TRBJ2-7
CIVRDSASYEQYF
TGCATAGTTAGGGACAGTGCTTCCTACGAGCAGTACTTC
>few|TRBD2|TRBV5-1|TRBJ2-7
CASSSKHGGIYEQYF
TGCGCCAGCAGCTCAAAACACGGGGGGATATACGAGCAGTACTTC
>NA|NA|TRBV10-3|TRBJ2-5
CAISESSGQTQYF
TGTGCCATCAGTGAGTCTAGCGGCCAAACCCAGTACTTC
>NA|NA|TRBV18|TRBJ2-4
CASSPGGTAKNIQYF
TGTGCCAGCTCACCAGGAGGGACAGCCAAAAACATTCAGTACTTC
>few|NA|TRBV5-1|TRBJ2-5
CASSLPGETQYF
TGCGCCAGCAGCTTGCCCGGGGAGACCCAGTACTTC
>few|NA|TRBV20-1|TRBJ1-2
CSAGHYGYTF
TGCAGTGCTGGCCACTATGGCTACACCTTC
>NA|TRBD2|TRBV9|TRBJ2-1
CASSVNTGGGNEQFF
TGTGCCAGCAGCGTAAATACGGGGGGAGGGAATGAGCAGTTCTTC
>NA|NA|TRBV6-5|TRBJ1-1
CASTPAGNTEAFF
TGTGCCAGCACCCCGGCAGGGAACACTGAAGCTTTCTTT
>few|TRBD1|TRBV28|TRBJ1-4
CASSLGTGWYEKLFF
TGTGCCAGCAGTTTAGGGACAGGGTGGTATGAAAAACTGTTTTTT
>NA|NA|TRBV29-1|TRBJ1-4
CSVVLAGINEKLFF
TGCAGCGTTGTCCTGGCAGGGATCAATGAAAAACTGTTTTTT
>NA|NA|TRBV28|TRBJ1-2
CASRGTAYGYTF
TGTGCCAGCAGGGGGACTGCCTATGGCTACACCTTC
>NA|TRBD2|TRBV6-1|TRBJ2-1
CASSEWGLGGYEQFF
TGTGCCAGCAGTGAATGGGGACTAGGTGGCTATGAGCAGTTCTTC
>once|TRBD1|TRBV7-9|TRBJ2-7
CASRDRDSAGTYF
TGTGCCAGCAGGGACAGGGATTCCGCGGGGACGTACTTC
>NA|NA|TRBV20-1|TRBJ2-5
CSARDKETQYF
TGCAGTGCTAGAGATAAAGAGACCCAGTACTTC
>NA|TRBD1|TRBV29-1|TRBJ1-2
CSVDQGDYGYTF
TGCAGCGTTGACCAGGGGGACTATGGCTACACCTTC
>NA|TRBD2|TRBV5-1|TRBJ2-3
CASSLSGGSLRTDTQYF
TGCGCCAGCAGCTTGTCGGGCGGGAGCCTTCGCACAGATACGCAGTATTTT
>NA|NA|TRBV27|TRBJ1-1
CASSAREGTEAFF
TGTGCCAGCAGTGCCAGGGAGGGGACTGAAGCTTTCTTT
>NA|TRBD2|TRBV7-9|TRBJ2-1
CASSRSGPSSYNEQFF
TGTGCCAGCAGCCGTAGCGGGCCAAGCTCCTACAATGAGCAGTTCTTC
>once|TRBD2|TRBV6-4|TRBJ2-1
CASSPREGGYNEQFF
TGTGCCAGCAGTCCGCGGGAGGGGGGGTACAATGAGCAGTTCTTC
>NA|NA|TRBV6-5|TRBJ1-1
CASADGGRLNTEAFF
TGTGCCAGCGCAGATGGAGGCAGGTTGAACACTGAAGCTTTCTTT
>NA|NA|TRBV6-6|TRBJ2-1
CASSYWGGDNEQFF
TGTGCCAGCAGTTACTGGGGCGGGGACAATGAGCAGTTCTTC
>few|NA|TRBV28|TRBJ2-2
CASEAGTRDTGELFF
TGTGCCAGCGAGGCGGGAACGCGGGACACCGGGGAGCTGTTTTTT
>NA|NA|TRBV5-1|TRBJ2-2
CASSLMSGGNTGELFF
TGCGCCAGCAGCTTGATGTCAGGAGGAAACACCGGGGAGCTGTTTTTT
>few|NA|TRBV5-1|TRBJ2-2
CASSPPGQNTGELFF
TGCGCCAGCAGCCCGCCGGGACAGAACACCGGGGAGCTGTTTTTT
>NA|NA|TRBV2|TRBJ2-3
CATSRDSRTDTQYF
TGTGCCACCTCCCGGGACTCTCGCACAGATACGCAGTATTTT
>once|NA|TRBV7-6|TRBJ1-5
CASSEQGHQPQHF
TGTGCCAGCAGCGAACAGGGACATCAGCCCCAGCATTTT
>NA|TRBD1|TRBV7-2|TRBJ1-4
CASSYSGQGAREKLFF
TGTGCCAGCAGCTATTCGGGACAGGGGGCTCGAGAAAAACTGTTTTTT
>NA|TRBD1|TRBV29-1|TRBJ2-1
CRATGPGSAEQFF
TGCAGGGCGACAGGGCCCGGTTCGGCAGAGCAGTTCTTC
>NA|NA|TRBV5-1|TRBJ1-5
CASSLEGGSNQPQHF
TGCGCCAGCAGCTTGGAAGGGGGTAGCAATCAGCCCCAGCATTTT
>NA|NA|TRBV19|TRBJ2-1
CASSNRYNEQFF
TGTGCCAGTAGTAATAGATACAATGAGCAGTTCTTC
>NA|NA|TRBV21-1|TRBJ1-5
CASSKGQGIVQPQHF
TGTGCCAGCAGCAAAGGACAGGGAATAGTTCAGCCCCAGCATTTT
>NA|TRBD2|TRBV29-1|TRBJ2-1
CSVTRTSGLSTPEQFF
TGCAGCGTCACCCGGACTAGCGGGCTCTCCACCCCGGAGCAGTTCTTC
>NA|NA|TRBV28|TRBJ2-7
CASRWAGAGWYF
TGTGCCAGCAGGTGGGCGGGGGCAGGGTGGTACTTC
>NA|NA|TRBV30|TRBJ1-1
CAWSVERQGYPEAFF
TGTGCCTGGAGTGTAGAGAGGCAGGGTTATCCTGAAGCTTTCTTT
>NA|NA|TRBV5-1|TRBJ2-1
CASSLAGGTYNEQFF
TGCGCCAGCAGCTTGGCCGGCGGGACCTACAATGAGCAGTTCTTC
>few|TRBD2|TRBV9|TRBJ2-2
CASSVAPGGGSGELFF
TGTGCCAGCAGCGTAGCCCCGGGGGGGGGTAGCGGGGAGCTGTTTTTT
>NA|NA|TRBV6-1|TRBJ2-3
CASSEGGRLDTQYF
TGTGCCAGCAGTGAAGGGGGCCGCCTGGATACGCAGTATTTT
>NA|TRBD1|TRBV19|TRBJ1-1
CASSTGTGITEAFF
TGTGCCAGTAGTACGGGGACAGGGATCACTGAAGCTTTCTTT
>NA|TRBD2|TRBV5-1|TRBJ2-7
CASSQTSGPYEQYF
TGCGCCAGCAGCCAGACTAGCGGACCCTACGAGCAGTACTTC
>NA|NA|TRBV29-1|TRBJ2-7
CSVDASGGVGYEQYF
TGCAGCGTGGATGCCTCGGGGGGCGTAGGGTACGAGCAGTACTTC
>NA|NA|TRBV5-4|TRBJ1-6
CASSSRQGGNSPLHF
TGTGCCAGCAGCTCCCGGCAGGGTGGTAATTCACCCCTCCACTTT
>NA|NA|TRBV6-5|TRBJ2-3
CASSLQDTTDTQYF
TGTGCCAGCAGTTTACAGGACACCACAGATACGCAGTATTTT
>NA|NA|TRBV7-7|TRBJ2-3
CASSLGGASPDTQYF
TGTGCCAGCAGCTTAGGGGGAGCGTCCCCAGATACGCAGTATTTT
>few|NA|TRBV29-1|TRBJ2-3
CSVDPGTDTQYF
TGCAGCGTTGATCCCGGGACAGATACGCAGTATTTT
>NA|NA|TRBV5-1|TRBJ1-2
CASRGPGGSYGYTF
TGCGCCAGCAGGGGTCCGGGAGGATCCTATGGCTACACCTTC
>NA|NA|TRBV4-1|TRBJ2-7
CASSQGQGYPYEQYF
TGCGCCAGCAGCCAAGGCCAGGGGTATCCCTACGAGCAGTACTTC
>NA|TRBD1|TRBV30|TRBJ1-1
CAWSVPGTAEHGEAFF
TGTGCCTGGAGTGTACCCGGGACAGCGGAACATGGTGAAGCTTTCTTT